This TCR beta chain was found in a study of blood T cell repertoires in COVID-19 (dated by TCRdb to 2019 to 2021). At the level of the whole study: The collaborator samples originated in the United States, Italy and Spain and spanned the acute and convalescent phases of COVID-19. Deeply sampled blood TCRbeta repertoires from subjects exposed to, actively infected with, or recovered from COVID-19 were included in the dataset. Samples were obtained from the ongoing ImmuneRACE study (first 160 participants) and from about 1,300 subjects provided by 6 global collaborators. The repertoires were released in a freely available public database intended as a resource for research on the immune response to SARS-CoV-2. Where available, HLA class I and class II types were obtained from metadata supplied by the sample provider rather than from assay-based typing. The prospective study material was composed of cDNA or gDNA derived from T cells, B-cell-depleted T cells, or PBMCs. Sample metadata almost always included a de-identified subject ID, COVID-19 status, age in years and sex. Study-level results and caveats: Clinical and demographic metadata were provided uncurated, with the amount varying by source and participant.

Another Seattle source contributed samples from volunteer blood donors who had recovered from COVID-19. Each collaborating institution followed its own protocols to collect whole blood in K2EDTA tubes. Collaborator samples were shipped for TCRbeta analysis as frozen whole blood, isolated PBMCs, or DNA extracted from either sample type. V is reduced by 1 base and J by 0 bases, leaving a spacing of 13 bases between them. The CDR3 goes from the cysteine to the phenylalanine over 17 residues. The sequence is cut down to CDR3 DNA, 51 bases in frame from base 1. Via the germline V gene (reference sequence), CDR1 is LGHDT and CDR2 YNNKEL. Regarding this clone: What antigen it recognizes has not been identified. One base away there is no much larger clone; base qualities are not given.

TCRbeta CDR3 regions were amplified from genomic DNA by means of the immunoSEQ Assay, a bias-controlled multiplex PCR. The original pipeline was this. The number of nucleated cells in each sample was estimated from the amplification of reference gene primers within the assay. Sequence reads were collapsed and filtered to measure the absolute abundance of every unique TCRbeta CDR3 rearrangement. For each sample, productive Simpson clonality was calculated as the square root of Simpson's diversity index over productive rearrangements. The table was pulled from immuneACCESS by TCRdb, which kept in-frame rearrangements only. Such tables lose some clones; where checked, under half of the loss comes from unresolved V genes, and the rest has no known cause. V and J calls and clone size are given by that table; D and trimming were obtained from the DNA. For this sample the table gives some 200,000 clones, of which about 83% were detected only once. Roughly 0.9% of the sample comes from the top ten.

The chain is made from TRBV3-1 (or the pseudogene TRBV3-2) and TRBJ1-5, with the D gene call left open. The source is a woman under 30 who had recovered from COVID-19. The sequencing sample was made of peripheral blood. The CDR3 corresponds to CASSQGPPQASNQPQHF. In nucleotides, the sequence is TGTGCCAGCAGCCAAGGCCCCCCGCAGGCTAGCAATCAGCCCCAGCATTTT.